These T cell receptor beta chains were read from a single sample in a study of beta chain features in type 1 diabetes. Here immunoSEQ multiplex PCR was the method, and the copy in TCRdb shows in-frame clones only, minus some. The sample carries some 300,000 clones, about 8.5% recorded once. The sequenced material came from central memory CD4+ T cells from blood. These receptors were taken from a woman between 18 and 29 years old in good health. The CDR3 runs from the conserved cysteine through the conserved F or W. The order of the fields is D gene, V gene, clone size, J gene, CDR3 length, CDR3 protein, CDR3 DNA. A D gene is named only where the DNA matches it firmly. Where a row states a size, it is once, few, many or the class of an expanded clone; other rows omit it.

.	TRBV12-1	few	TRBJ1-4	14	CASSSDRVGEKLFF	TGTGCCAGCAGCTCGGACAGGGTTGGAGAAAAACTGTTTTTT
.	TRBV5-4	.	TRBJ1-2	12	CASSFNDYGYTF	TGTGCCAGCAGCTTCAACGACTATGGCTACACCTTC
.	TRBV18	.	TRBJ2-3	13	CASSPQGSDTQYF	TGTGCCAGCTCACCGCAGGGATCAGATACGCAGTATTTT
.	TRBV7-2	few	TRBJ2-3	15	CASSLRFLGTDTQYF	TGTGCCAGCAGCTTGAGATTTTTGGGCACAGATACGCAGTATTTT
TRBD1	TRBV18	few	TRBJ2-3	14	CASSTGGPTDTQYF	TGTGCCAGCTCGACAGGGGGCCCCACAGATACGCAGTATTTT
.	TRBV28	few	TRBJ1-5	16	CASSVRQVEDIWPQHF	TGTGCCAGCAGTGTCAGACAGGTAGAGGATATATGGCCCCAGCATTTT
.	TRBV5-1	few	TRBJ2-1	13	CASSQDDYNEQFF	TGCGCCAGCAGCCAGGACGATTACAATGAGCAGTTCTTC
.	TRBV5-1	.	TRBJ1-6	13	CASQTGENSPLHF	TGCGCCAGTCAAACAGGAGAAAATTCACCCCTCCACTTT
TRBD1	TRBV4-3	.	TRBJ1-6	15	CASSQAGTGNSPLHF	TGCGCCAGCAGCCAGGCCGGGACAGGGAATTCACCCCTCCACTTT
.	TRBV29-1	once	TRBJ2-6	12	CSVQGRPGVLTF	TGCAGCGTCCAGGGACGGCCGGGCGTCCTGACTTTC
.	TRBV6-1	many	TRBJ2-1	15	CASSEKSRGSGEQFF	TGTGCCAGCAGTGAGAAATCTCGGGGGTCGGGTGAGCAGTTCTTC
.	TRBV7-2	.	TRBJ2-5	14	CASSLGQLQETQYF	TGTGCCAGCAGCTTAGGGCAGCTCCAAGAGACCCAGTACTTC
.	TRBV18	.	TRBJ2-2	13	CASSPLDTGELFF	TGTGCCAGCTCACCCCTCGACACCGGGGAGCTGTTTTTT
TRBD1	TRBV4-2	many	TRBJ1-2	16	CASSQVPGTGVYGYTF	TGTGCCAGCAGCCAAGTCCCCGGGACAGGGGTATATGGCTACACCTTC
.	TRBV5-4	few	TRBJ2-5	13	CASSLGPGPQRHF	TGTGCCAGCAGCTTGGGGCCGGGGCCCCAAAGGCACTTC
.	TRBV7-3	many	TRBJ2-4	13	CASSLNQRDLQYF	TGTGCCAGCAGCTTGAACCAGAGGGACCTTCAGTACTTC
TRBD2	TRBV2	few	TRBJ2-1	15	CASSIAGSSYNEQFF	TGTGCCAGCTCAATAGCGGGGAGCTCCTACAATGAGCAGTTCTTC
.	TRBV9	few	TRBJ2-7	14	CASSAQGQGAEQYF	TGTGCCAGCAGCGCCCAGGGCCAGGGTGCCGAGCAGTACTTC
.	TRBV29-1	many	TRBJ2-6	12	CSVILGANVLTF	TGCAGCGTTATTTTGGGCGCCAACGTCCTGACTTTC
.	TRBV7-2	.	TRBJ2-7	14	CASSLVLGGNEQYF	TGTGCCAGCAGCTTAGTTCTGGGGGGCAACGAGCAGTACTTC
.	TRBV9	.	TRBJ2-1	14	CASSVSGLPNEQFF	TGTGCCAGCAGCGTATCGGGACTCCCCAATGAGCAGTTCTTC
.	TRBV5-5	many	TRBJ2-3	14	CASSLGHRTDTQYF	TGTGCCAGCAGCTTAGGCCACCGCACAGATACGCAGTATTTT
TRBD2	TRBV7-2	.	TRBJ2-7	17	CASSFRSASGRSYEQYF	TGTGCCAGCAGCTTCCGCTCGGCTAGCGGGAGGTCCTACGAGCAGTACTTC
TRBD2	TRBV28	.	TRBJ2-1	15	CASSRLAGGYNEQFF	TGTGCCAGCAGTCGACTAGCGGGGGGGTACAATGAGCAGTTCTTC
.	TRBV19	few	TRBJ2-1	15	CASIGGPLDYNEQFF	TGTGCCAGTATCGGGGGTCCTCTCGATTACAATGAGCAGTTCTTC